This TCR beta chain was obtained from a study of T-cell reconstitution after alpha-beta-depleted transplantation in children. The germline V gene has CDR1 SQVTM and CDR2 ANQGSEA. CDR3 length: 14 residues. V lost 4 bases and J lost 2, with 12 bases in between. The sample holds many counts of this clonotype. The antigen is unknown. Preparation of the TCRbeta library used unique molecular identifiers. Using its own MiXCR run on the PCR reads, TCRdb lists one record per CDR3 protein. The repertoire holds approximately 520,000 distinct CDR3 sequences, with roughly 10% as singletons. Study-level results: Several hundred expanded graft clones reportedly supplied alpha-beta T cells about two months after transplant. Elevated TCRbeta diversity at day 60 was traced, in some patients, to surviving recipient T cells and thymic progenitors.

The source material was PBMCs, mostly from graft donor cells, sampled 180 days after TCRalphabeta/CD19-depleted stem cell transplant. The J gene is TRBJ2-1, the V gene TRBV29-1; either TRBD1 or TRBD2 may fit D (5 bases each). The clonotype was recovered from a female patient between 2 and 15 years old who had a stem cell transplant for aplastic anemia, so the T cells may come from the graft donor. As DNA, the CDR3 is TGCAGCGTTGTCCGGGGCTTCACCTACAATGAGCAGTTCTTC. Amino acids: CSVVRGFTYNEQFF.